A selection of T cell receptor beta chains follows, all from one sample in a study of blood T cell repertoires in COVID-19. Sequencing was performed with immunoSEQ multiplex PCR; in TCRdb, only in-frame clones are kept and a portion is missing. The profile covers around 300,000 clones, with under 90% appearing a single time and 1.7% taken by the ten largest. Sequencing was done on a sample of PBMCs or T cells enriched from blood (not recorded which). The receptors originated from a woman aged 40-49 years who had recovered from COVID-19. CDR3s include the opening cysteine and the closing phenylalanine or tryptophan. Fields, in order: J gene, D gene, clone size, V gene, CDR3 protein, CDR3 DNA. D genes are given only for firm matches. Clone sizes are given selectively: once, few, many, or a class where the clone is expanded.

>TRBJ1-1|-|-|TRBV7-8
CASSLDRNTEAFF
TGTGCCAGCAGTCTCGACAGGAACACTGAAGCTTTCTTT
>TRBJ1-1|-|-|TRBV3-1/TRBV3-2
CASSQAGGATEAFF
TGTGCCAGCAGCCAAGCGGGAGGGGCCACTGAAGCTTTCTTT
>TRBJ2-1|TRBD2|-|TRBV7-6
CASSVGTSAYNEQFF
TGTGCCAGCAGCGTCGGGACTAGCGCGTACAATGAGCAGTTCTTC
>TRBJ2-5|-|-|TRBV3-1/TRBV3-2
CASRGLIGETQYF
TGTGCCAGCAGAGGCCTTATCGGGGAGACCCAGTACTTC
>TRBJ2-3|-|-|TRBV20-1
CSASKRTDTQYF
TGCAGTGCTAGTAAGCGGACAGATACGCAGTATTTT
>TRBJ1-2|TRBD1|-|TRBV30
CAWTWDRELYGYTF
TGTGCCTGGACCTGGGACAGGGAGTTGTATGGCTACACCTTC
>TRBJ1-3|TRBD1|-|TRBV19
CASSAGTGGFFSGNTIYF
TGTGCCAGTAGTGCCGGGACAGGGGGATTCTTCTCTGGAAACACCATATATTTT
>TRBJ2-1|TRBD2|-|TRBV11-2
CASSRIAGGHEQFF
TGTGCCAGCAGTCGTATAGCGGGGGGGCATGAGCAGTTCTTC
>TRBJ1-6|TRBD1|-|TRBV6-6
CASSYSLTGDSPLHF
TGTGCCAGCAGTTACTCGTTAACAGGGGATTCACCCCTCCACTTT
>TRBJ1-5|-|-|TRBV7-3
CASSETRDQPQHF
TGTGCCAGCAGCGAAACCAGGGATCAGCCCCAGCATTTT
>TRBJ1-2|-|-|TRBV7-6
CASSLEAGQIYGYTF
TGTGCCAGCAGCTTAGAGGCTGGACAGATTTATGGCTACACCTTC
>TRBJ2-3|-|-|TRBV9
CASSVGQVLGDTQYF
TGTGCCAGCAGCGTAGGCCAGGTCTTGGGAGATACGCAGTATTTT
>TRBJ2-5|-|-|TRBV5-1
CASSQGTLGPGRETQYF
TGCGCCAGCAGCCAGGGGACGTTAGGCCCTGGGAGAGAGACCCAGTACTTC
>TRBJ1-1|-|once|TRBV7-8
CASAPHLLNTEAFF
TGTGCCAGTGCGCCTCACCTCCTGAACACTGAAGCTTTCTTT
>TRBJ1-3|-|-|TRBV7-2
CASSRGAPHSGNTIYF
TGTGCCAGCAGCCGGGGGGCCCCCCACTCTGGAAACACCATATATTTT
>TRBJ2-5|-|-|TRBV5-1
CASSLLEKETQYF
TGCGCCAGCAGCTTGTTAGAAAAAGAGACCCAGTACTTC
>TRBJ2-5|TRBD1|few|TRBV5-1
CASSSLDRAGTQYF
TGCGCCAGCAGCTCCTTGGACAGGGCCGGGACCCAGTACTTC
>TRBJ2-3|-|-|TRBV7-2
CASSLDGRFADTQYF
TGTGCCAGCAGCTTAGACGGGAGATTTGCAGATACGCAGTATTTT
>TRBJ2-7|TRBD2|-|TRBV4-1
CASSHPLRGGSSYEQYF
TGCGCCAGCAGCCATCCGCTTCGGGGGGGGAGCTCCTACGAGCAGTACTTC
>TRBJ1-3|-|-|TRBV19
CASSFGTGNTIYF
TGTGCCAGTAGTTTTGGGACAGGAAACACCATATATTTT
>TRBJ1-1|TRBD1|-|TRBV18
CASSPGAQGRNTEAFF
TGTGCCAGCTCACCAGGCGCACAGGGGCGCAACACTGAAGCTTTCTTT
>TRBJ1-6|TRBD1|-|TRBV30
CAWRGQGANSPLHF
TGTGCCTGGAGGGGACAGGGGGCGAATTCACCCCTCCACTTT
>TRBJ2-5|-|-|TRBV4-1
CASSAIAVRPSRQGYKETQYF
TGCGCCAGCAGCGCAATAGCGGTCCGCCCGTCCAGACAGGGATACAAAGAGACCCAGTACTTC
>TRBJ1-1|-|-|TRBV18
CASSPRAFNTEAFF
TGTGCCAGCTCACCCAGGGCCTTTAACACTGAAGCTTTCTTT
>TRBJ2-7|TRBD2|-|TRBV6-5
CASSYSMAGGWEQYF
TGTGCCAGCAGTTACTCGATGGCGGGGGGTTGGGAGCAGTACTTC
>TRBJ2-3|TRBD1|-|TRBV19
CASSIATGGSADTQYF
TGTGCCAGTAGTATCGCGACAGGGGGCAGCGCAGATACGCAGTATTTT
>TRBJ2-7|-|-|TRBV24-1
CATSESSGEQYF
TGTGCCACCAGTGAATCCTCGGGAGAGCAGTACTTC